Following are 27 T cell receptor beta chains from one sample sequenced in a study of T cells in Graves' hyperthyroidism and ophthalmopathy. Amplified regions were TCR beta CDR3 sequences from RNA transcripts. The HTBI set primed first-round TCR CDR3 RT-PCR. Using its own MiXCR run on the multiplex PCR reads, TCRdb lists one record per CDR3 protein. The repertoire consists of roughly 700,000 distinct CDR3 sequences, with approximately 40% occurring once and the leading ten covering more than 25%. The material sequenced was blood. Receptors originate from a woman aged 40 to 50 with Graves' hyperthyroidism.

This clonotype has just one count. This clone may be a read error of a much larger clone one base away. V gene TRBV20-1 combines with J gene TRBJ1-3; D may be TRBD1 (6 bases). Per germline, CDR1 DFQATT and CDR2 SNEGSKA (reference sequence). CDR3 size: 15 residues. The CDR3 DNA reads TGCAGTACTAGAGACTGGGGGGCAAGTGGAAACACCATATATTTT. Protein: CSTRDWGASGNTIYF.

The chain links TRBV4-2 to TRBJ1-2; no clear D. V shed 0 bases and J shed 8 bases, with 16 bases lying between them. The CDR3 runs 15 residues. Germline V gene sequence: CDR1 LGHNA, CDR2 YNFKEQ. CDR3 loop: CASSQESPVSVGYTF. In nucleotides, the CDR3 is TGTGCCAGCAGCCAAGAAAGCCCCGTTAGTGTGGGCTACACCTTC.

This clonotype was detected a few times. The V gene is TRBV12-3 or TRBV12-4, the J gene TRBJ2-5, with TRBD2 as a possible D gene (7 bases). V was clipped by 6 bases and J by 6 bases, with 14 bases between them. This CDR3 is built from 13 residues. The CDR3 protein is CASSERGGQTQYF. Written as DNA, the CDR3 is TGTGCCAGCAGCGAGAGGGGGGGGCAGACCCAGTACTTC.

In its sample, this clonotype was seen once. V is TRBV4-1 and J is TRBJ2-7; D uncertain. The CDR3 is made up of 15 amino acids. V lost 7 bases and J 0 bases, leaving 16 bases between the germline ends. The germline V gene has CDR1 MGHRA and CDR2 YSYEKL. CDR3: CASTPSASSSYEQYF. CDR3 sequence (DNA): TGCGCCAGCACCCCCTCGGCCAGTAGCTCCTACGAGCAGTACTTC.

The chain links TRBV14 to TRBJ2-7, with TRBD1 as a possible D gene (6 bases). Trimming took 3 bases from V and 3 from J, leaving 12 bases between them. The CDR3 runs 14 residues. CDR1 and CDR2 (germline): SGHDN, FVKESK. The CDR3 DNA sequence: TGTGCCAGCAGCCACGGGGACACCGACTACGAGCAGTACTTC. This encodes CASSHGDTDYEQYF.

At least ten counts were recorded for this clonotype. The chain is built from TRBV4-3 and TRBJ2-5; no definite D call. Trimming pared 3 bases from V and 3 bases from J, leaving 11 bases between. CDR3 length equals 14 residues. The germline V gene has CDR1 LGHNA and CDR2 YSLEER. The CDR3 reads CASSQDRTEETQYF. The DNA of the CDR3 is TGCGCCAGCAGCCAGGACCGGACGGAAGAGACCCAGTACTTC.

The sample holds many counts of this clonotype. CDR3 region: CASSLAGGPTIIQLFF. CDR3 sequence (DNA): TGTGCCAGCAGCTTAGCGGGAGGACCCACGATCATACAGCTGTTTTTT. The chain employs TRBV7-9 and TRBJ2-2, with D perhaps TRBD2 (6 bases). Germline assignment: CDR1 SEHNR and CDR2 FQNEAQ (reference sequence). The V end was cut by 0 bases, the J end by 12 bases, with 20 bases between. The CDR3 is 16 amino acids.

Notes on this clonotype: This could be a read error, since a much larger clone is one nucleotide away. This chain connects TRBV20-1 to TRBJ1-5, with a possible D match to TRBD1 (5 bases). The CDR3 is made up of 13 amino acids. The germline gives CDR1 DFQATT, CDR2 SNEGSKA (reference sequence). Here the CDR3 reads CSARHGTNQPQRF. DNA for the CDR3: TGCAGTGCTAGACACGGGACCAATCAGCCCCAGCGTTTT.

The sample holds many counts of this clonotype. The chain joins TRBV5-5 to TRBJ2-5; no clear D. The germline CDR1 and CDR2 sequences are SGHKS and YYEKEE (reference sequence). CDR3 length: 13 residues. V was trimmed by 2 bases and J by 5 bases, leaving 10 bases between them. This CDR3 reads CASSFGSGETQYF. Written as DNA, the CDR3 is TGTGCCAGCAGCTTCGGTAGTGGCGAGACCCAGTACTTC.

A few counts support this clonotype. The J gene is TRBJ1-1, the V gene TRBV20-1, with TRBD1 identical over 8 bases. Germline loops: CDR1 DFQATT, CDR2 SNEGSKA (reference sequence). The CDR3 sequence is 17 residues long. V lost 0 bases, J lost 0 bases, and 9 bases stayed unmatched. The DNA for the CDR3 is TGCAGTGCTAGAGACCCGGGGGACAGGAGGATGAACACTGAAGCTTTCTTT. This codes for CSARDPGDRRMNTEAFF.

The sample holds many counts of this clonotype. The chain uses TRBV5-4 and TRBJ2-7; 7 bases are shared with TRBD1. The CDR3 spans 13 residues. Germline trimming cut 3 bases from V and 3 bases from J; bases unmatched to any gene: 3. CDR1 SGHNT and CDR2 YYREEE come from the germline V gene (reference sequence). CDR3 in amino acids: CASSSQGRYEQYF. In nucleotides, the CDR3 is TGTGCCAGCAGCTCACAGGGGCGCTACGAGCAGTACTTC.

The chain employs TRBV7-6 and TRBJ1-4; D might be TRBD1 (5 bases). The CDR3 loop spans 15 amino acids. Germline CDR1 and CDR2: SGHVS and FNYEAQ. Trimming shortened V by 5 bases and J by 8 bases, and 18 bases separated the two germline ends. The CDR3 nucleotides read TGTGCCAGCAGCCAAGTTCAACAGGCGGGAGAAAAACTGTTTTTT. Residues: CASSQVQQAGEKLFF.

This clonotype was observed many times. The genes are TRBV9 and TRBJ2-5; 8 bases match TRBD1. With 0 bases clipped from V and 2 bases from J, the junction kept 3 bases outside the gene matches. The CDR3 runs to 15 residues. The germline gives CDR1 SGDLS, CDR2 YYNGEE. CDR3 loop: CASSVGGTGQETQYF. DNA of the CDR3: TGTGCCAGCAGCGTAGGGGGGACAGGACAAGAGACCCAGTACTTC.

In this sample, this clonotype turned up many times. This chain connects TRBV19 to TRBJ2-5; D gene unclear. V lost 4 bases, J lost 4 bases, and 7 bases lay in between. From germline, CDR1 is LNHDA and CDR2 SQIVND (reference sequence). This CDR3 region has 12 residues. CDR3 region: CASSNSLETQYF. The CDR3 DNA sequence: TGTGCCAGTAGTAACAGCTTAGAGACCCAGTACTTC.

About this clonotype itself: At one end the junction does not follow the germline gene, possibly because of a read error. This rearrangement joins TRBV6-1 to TRBJ1-4, with D perhaps matching TRBD1 (5 bases). The germline V gene encodes CDR1 MNHNS and CDR2 SASEGT. This CDR3 has 16 residues. The CDR3 nucleotides read TGTGCCAGCAGTGACTGGGGAGGGGCAACTAATGTAAAACTGTTTTTT. Translated: CASSDWGGATNVKLFF.

This clonotype was detected a few times. The rearrangement uses TRBV20-1 and TRBJ1-5; 8 bases are shared with TRBD1. J gave up 2 bases and V 5 bases, and 11 bases lay outside the gene matches. Germline V lookup: CDR1 DFQATT, CDR2 SNEGSKA (reference sequence). CDR3 length equals 16 residues. The CDR3 here is CSAERPTGVGNQPQHF. The CDR3, as DNA: TGCAGTGCTGAGCGACCGACAGGGGTCGGCAATCAGCCCCAGCATTTT.

Concerning this clonotype: An end of the junction differs from the germline gene, which may be a read error. The V gene is TRBV10-3, the J gene TRBJ1-4, with 8 bases that match TRBD1. Per the germline V gene, CDR1 is ENHRY and CDR2 is SYGVKD. CDR3 length: 14 amino acids. The chain's CDR3 is CASSERTGTEKLFF. The CDR3 DNA is TGTGCCAGCAGTGAGAGGACAGGGACCGAAAAACTGTTTTTT.

This clonotype has ten or more counts. The V gene is TRBV7-6, the J gene TRBJ1-1; no reliable D call. This CDR3 has 13 amino acids. Germline CDR1 is SGHVS and CDR2 is FNYEAQ. Trimming removed 2 bases at V and 4 bases at J, with 8 bases between. The CDR3 DNA reads TGTGCCAGCAGCTTACGGCAGGCCACTGAAGCTTTCTTT. It is translated as CASSLRQATEAFF.

The chain joins TRBV6-5 to TRBJ1-1; perhaps TRBD1 as D (6 bases). Germline CDR1 reads MNHEY; CDR2 reads SVGAGI. Trimming took off 5 bases at V and 3 bases at J, with 10 bases between the two ends. This CDR3 comprises 13 residues. For the CDR3, the DNA is TGTGCCAGCAGTAACAGGGAGGACACTGAAGCTTTCTTT. Its protein product is CASSNREDTEAFF.

As concerns this clonotype: A read error is possible here, since a much larger clone lies one base away. The gene calls are TRBV20-1 and TRBJ1-2, with D maybe TRBD1 (6 bases). The germline CDR1 and CDR2 sequences are DFQATT and SNEGSKA (reference sequence). Trimming pared 2 bases from V and 4 bases from J, leaving 11 bases between. The CDR3 sequence is 13 residues long. This CDR3 reads CSARPTGAYGYTF. The CDR3 nucleotides read TGCAGTGCTAGACCGACGGGGGCCTATGGCTACACCTTC.

This clonotype appeared a few times. This rearrangement joins TRBV2 to TRBJ2-2, with D perhaps matching TRBD2 (5 bases). Per germline, CDR1 SNHLY and CDR2 FYNNEI. The V gene lost 6 bases and the J gene lost 5 bases, with 16 bases spanning the gap. This CDR3 has 15 amino acids. The CDR3 nucleotides are TGTGCCAGCAGGCCAACTAGTCTCCGTACCGGGGAGCTGTTTTTT. This gives the protein CASRPTSLRTGELFF.

The rearrangement uses TRBV12-3 or TRBV12-4 and TRBJ1-5; D unclear. The CDR3 has 16 residues. The germline V and J ends were trimmed by 2 bases and 3 bases, with 14 bases remaining between them. The CDR3 DNA follows: TGTGCCAGCAGTTTAAGCGGGGTGGGGATCAATCAGCCCCAGCATTTT. Translating gives CASSLSGVGINQPQHF.

This clonotype was seen ten or more times. The rearrangement uses TRBV19 and TRBJ1-5; 10 bases agree with TRBD1. This CDR3 is 15 amino acids long. CDR1 and CDR2 from the germline V gene are LNHDA and SQIVND (reference sequence). V dropped 4 bases and J dropped 4; count of bases not matched to a gene: 4. CDR3 region: CASSTSGQGNQPQHF. The DNA of the CDR3 is TGTGCCAGTAGTACCTCGGGACAGGGGAATCAGCCCCAGCATTTT.

The genes are TRBV18 and TRBJ2-5; D gene uncertain. CDR1 and CDR2 (germline): KGHSH, LQKENI. Trimming cost V 6 bases and J 3 bases, with 8 bases left between them. The CDR3 spans 12 residues. The CDR3: CASSDPEETQYF. The CDR3 nucleotides are TGTGCCAGCTCTGACCCAGAAGAGACCCAGTACTTC.

This clonotype was picked up many times. The chain joins TRBV2 to TRBJ1-5; D is unclear. The CDR3 is made up of 19 amino acids. The V gene lost 8 bases and the J gene lost 0 bases, with 26 bases spanning the gap. Germline CDR1 is SNHLY and CDR2 is FYNNEI. The CDR3 protein is CASDSVRLRLPHSNQPQHF. DNA for the CDR3: TGTGCCAGCGACTCCGTTCGGCTCAGGTTGCCACATAGCAATCAGCCCCAGCATTTT.

This clonotype was counted between two and nine times. The chain has TRBV6-5 and TRBJ1-2, with unresolved D. Trimming cost V 5 bases and J 4 bases, with 17 bases left between them. Germline CDR1 MNHEY, CDR2 SVGAGI. This CDR3 is 15 amino acids long. CDR3 residues: CASSASPTDFYGYTF. The CDR3 bases are TGTGCCAGCAGTGCTTCCCCGACGGACTTCTATGGCTACACCTTC.

This clonotype has ten or more counts. The chain joins TRBV6-5 to TRBJ1-6, with D perhaps matching TRBD1 (6 bases). V shed 0 bases and J shed 10 bases, with 16 bases lying between them. Per germline, CDR1 MNHEY and CDR2 SVGAGI. This CDR3 has 16 amino acids. CDR3 nucleotides: TGTGCCAGCAGTTACTCTTGGGGGGCCGTCGACTCACCCCTCCACTTT. It codes for CASSYSWGAVDSPLHF.